This TCR beta chain is drawn from a study of monozygotic twins with inflammatory bowel disease. General study results and limits: The analysis did not separate different T cell subtypes.

Germline CDR1 is GTSNPN and CDR2 is SVGIG (reference sequence). The CDR3 is made up of 14 amino acids. Staff drew a roughly 2.5 ml blood sample from each donor. Following a re-call of the 5' RACE reads, TCRdb has one entry per CDR3 protein and lacks DNA. This sample's table reports about 450,000 distinct CDR3 sequences. Comments on this clonotype: Its antigen is unidentified.

This chain joins TRBV30 and TRBJ1-2; TCRdb's D call of TRBD1 is untestable without DNA. The clonotype originates from a human donor with ulcerative colitis or Crohn's disease, or a healthy co-twin of an affected twin (not recorded which). Material for sequencing was blood. The CDR3 loop is CAWSGQTGHYGYTF.